The 16 T cell receptor beta chains below were found in one sample sequenced in a study of blood T cell repertoires in COVID-19. This table comes from immunoSEQ multiplex PCR, and its TCRdb copy is limited to in-frame clones, with some not included. The table includes more than 300,000 clones, around 87% detected once. Sequenced: peripheral blood. The source of these receptors is a woman aged 30 to 39 with COVID-19, enrolled during active disease.

This chain uses TRBV28 with TRBJ2-1; D perhaps matches TRBD2 (7 bases). CDR1 is MDHEN, CDR2 SYDVKM, per germline. The V gene lost 6 bases and the J gene lost 5 bases, with 11 bases spanning the gap. The CDR3 totals 13 residues. CDR3 loop: CASRGGGNNEQFF. The CDR3 nucleotides are TGTGCCAGCAGAGGGGGGGGGAACAATGAGCAGTTCTTC. Filled out from reference TRBV28 and TRBJ2-1, the complete variable domain reads DVKVTQSSRYLVKRTGEKVFLECVQDMDHENMFWYRQDPGLGLRLIYFSYDVKMKEKGDIPEGYSVSREKKERFSLILESASTNQTSMYLCASRGGGNNEQFFGPGTRLTVL.

This chain joins TRBV27 and TRBJ2-2, with 8 bases identical to TRBD2. Unmatched junction bases numbered 4, after V lost 4 bases and J lost 0 bases. The CDR3 has 16 residues. Germline V gene data show CDR1 as MNHEY and CDR2 as SMNVEV (reference sequence). In DNA, the CDR3 is TGTGCCAGCAGTTCTCGACTAGCGTCGAACACCGGGGAGCTGTTTTTT. Translation gives CASSSRLASNTGELFF.

The V and J genes are TRBV3-1 (or the pseudogene TRBV3-2) and TRBJ2-2; TRBD2 matches at 9 bases. This CDR3 spans 14 amino acids. Germline trimming cut 4 bases from V and 6 bases from J; bases unmatched to any gene: 3. The germline V gene encodes CDR1 LGHDT and CDR2 YNNKEL (reference sequence). The CDR3 DNA is TGTGCCAGCAGCCCCCCTAGCGGGGCCGGGGAGCTGTTTTTT. Its translation is CASSPPSGAGELFF.

A single count supports this clone. The chain uses TRBV5-1 and TRBJ2-7, with 7 nucleotides matching TRBD2. The V segment lost 3 bases and the J segment 4 bases; nucleotides outside the gene matches: 19. The CDR3 extends over 18 amino acids. CDR1 and CDR2 from the germline V gene are SGHRS and YFSETQ. CDR3 residues: CASSSTTPGGGRGYEQYF. The CDR3 DNA follows: TGCGCCAGCAGCTCGACTACCCCCGGAGGAGGGAGGGGATACGAGCAGTACTTC.

This chain connects TRBV6-5 to TRBJ1-2, with D possibly being TRBD1 (5 bases). CDR3 size: 15 residues. Germline loops: CDR1 MNHEY, CDR2 SVGAGI. The germline V and J ends were trimmed by 5 bases and 2 bases, with 15 bases remaining between them. Written as DNA, the CDR3 is TGTGCCAGCAGTCGACGGGGGACGGGGAACTATGGCTACACCTTC. Translating it yields CASSRRGTGNYGYTF.

This chain connects TRBV3-1 (or the pseudogene TRBV3-2) to TRBJ2-5, with TRBD2 matching over 10 bases. The germline V gene has CDR1 LGHDT and CDR2 YNNKEL (reference sequence). The CDR3 sequence is 15 residues long. J was trimmed by 5 bases and V by 4 bases; bases with no gene match: 7. Here the CDR3 DNA reads TGTGCCAGCAGCCGAGGACTAGCGGCAGGGGAGACCCAGTACTTC. The encoded protein is CASSRGLAAGETQYF.

J is TRBJ2-3 and V is TRBV18; possible D gene TRBD2, 5 bases. This CDR3 is 15 amino acids long. The V gene's germline CDR1 is KGHSH and CDR2 LQKENI. Trimming removed 3 bases from V and 3 bases from J, with 13 bases in between. The CDR3 here is CASSPGLFGTDTQYF. As DNA, the CDR3 is TGTGCCAGCTCACCTGGACTTTTCGGGACAGATACGCAGTATTTT.

The rearrangement joins TRBV24-1 to TRBJ2-7, with D possibly being TRBD1 (6 bases). CDR1 is KGHDR and CDR2 is SFDVKD in the germline V gene. CDR3 size: 13 residues. Trimming took 5 bases from V and 4 from J, leaving 11 bases between them. CDR3 sequence (DNA): TGTGCCACCAGTGGAAGGGGGTCGTACGAGCAGTACTTC. Amino acids: CATSGRGSYEQYF.

The rearrangement joins TRBV10-2 to TRBJ1-2; D is unresolved. CDR1 is WSHSY and CDR2 is SAAADI in the germline V gene. V dropped 8 bases and J dropped 8 bases, with 15 bases sitting between them. The length of the CDR3 is 12 residues. The CDR3 is CASGAGWEGYTF. The CDR3 nucleotides read TGCGCCAGCGGAGCTGGTTGGGAGGGCTACACCTTC.

This clone was observed once. The V and J genes are TRBV28 and TRBJ2-5, with TRBD2 identical over 8 bases. The CDR3 spans 14 residues. With 2 bases clipped from V and 1 base from J, the junction kept 0 bases outside the gene matches. From germline, CDR1 is MDHEN and CDR2 SYDVKM. The CDR3 DNA reads as TGTGCCAGCAGTTTAAGCGGGAGCCAAGAGACCCAGTACTTC. Translating it yields CASSLSGSQETQYF.

The chain couples TRBV7-3 to TRBJ1-6, with 7 nucleotides matching TRBD1. V shed 1 base and J 7 bases; nucleotides not matched to a gene: 4. The germline gives CDR1 SGHTA, CDR2 FQGTGA. This CDR3 region has 15 residues. The CDR3 protein is CASSLRTGLNSPLHF. In DNA form, the CDR3 reads TGTGCCAGCAGCTTAAGGACAGGCCTAAATTCACCCCTCCACTTT.

The V call is TRBV5-1, the J call TRBJ2-7; D is unclear. Germline V CDR1 and CDR2: SGHRS, YFSETQ. Deletions cut 0 bases from V and 4 bases from J, with 14 bases between. The CDR3 is 15 amino acids. The CDR3 protein is CASSLGAGLMYEQYF. As DNA, the CDR3 is TGCGCCAGCAGCTTGGGCGCAGGTCTTATGTACGAGCAGTACTTC.

This chain uses TRBV7-3 with TRBJ2-3; TRBD2 is a possible D gene (6 bases). Trimming removed 2 bases at V and 0 bases at J, with 12 bases between. Germline V lookup: CDR1 SGHTA, CDR2 FQGTGA. This CDR3 region has 16 residues. CDR3 coding DNA: TGTGCCAGCAGCTTATGGGGCGGGGCTAGCACAGATACGCAGTATTTT. Translated, it gives CASSLWGGASTDTQYF. Supplemented by reference TRBV7-3 and TRBJ2-3, the full variable domain reads GAGVSQTPSNKVTEKGKYVELRCDPISGHTALYWYRQSLGQGPEFLIYFQGTGAADDSGLPNDRFFAVRPEGSVSTLKIQRTERGDSAVYLCASSLWGGASTDTQYFGPGTRLTVL.

In DNA, the CDR3 is TGTGCCAGCAGTTTTGGCAGGGGGGACTATGGCTACACCTTC. This gives the protein CASSFGRGDYGYTF. This chain uses TRBV27 with TRBJ1-2, with 7 bases identical to TRBD1. Per the germline V gene, CDR1 is MNHEY and CDR2 is SMNVEV (reference sequence). Unmatched junction bases numbered 4, after V lost 3 bases and J lost 3 bases. The CDR3 is made up of 14 amino acids.

The J gene is TRBJ2-5, the V gene TRBV5-1, with no clear D. Germline assignment: CDR1 SGHRS and CDR2 YFSETQ. This CDR3 has 12 residues. The V end lost 4 bases, the J end lost 2 bases, and 6 bases lay between the germline ends. This CDR3 is CASSVPQETQYF. The CDR3 bases are TGCGCCAGCAGCGTTCCTCAAGAGACCCAGTACTTC.

This clone was found once. CDR3 sequence: CASSQGGWESPLHF. The CDR3 bases are TGCGCCAGCAGCCAAGGGGGATGGGAGTCACCCCTCCACTTT. The V and J genes are TRBV4-3 and TRBJ1-6; D not certain. V dropped 1 base and J dropped 10 bases, with 11 bases sitting between them. This CDR3 comprises 14 residues. The germline V gene encodes CDR1 LGHNA and CDR2 YSLEER.